The clone carrying this T cell receptor beta chain was counted only a few times. Germline V gene lookup returns CDR1 SGHVS and CDR2 FNYEAQ. V shed 1 base and J shed 5 bases, with 8 bases lying between them. This CDR3 is built from 13 residues. A mixed TRB-A/B primer pool amplified rearranged TRB by multiplex touch-down PCR. TCRdb redid the calling of the multiplex PCR reads with MiXCR, one entry per CDR3 protein. The repertoire holds around 3,000 distinct CDR3 sequences, with over 20% as singletons. The data were obtained in a study of T cell repertoires in aging, cancer and after chemotherapy. The template was genomic DNA from peripheral blood, not RNA.

The chain has TRBV7-6 and TRBJ2-5; D unresolved. This receptor was obtained from a human donor with a blood cancer. Sequenced material: blood. CDR3 amino acids: CASSLGWQETQYF. The CDR3 nucleotides are TGTGCCAGCAGCTTAGGGTGGCAGGAGACCCAGTACTTC.